Listed below are T cell receptor beta chains from one sample, sequenced in a study of tumor-infiltrating lymphocytes in primary liver carcinoma. TCRdb recomputed calls from the multiplex PCR reads with MiXCR, one row per CDR3 protein. This repertoire shows tens of thousands of distinct CDR3 sequences, about two thirds found once; its top ten account for just under 30%. Sample: liver tumor tissue from sampling region 5. These receptors all stem from a man in his forties or fifties with primary liver carcinoma and hepatitis B virus infection. The CDR3 runs from the conserved cysteine through the conserved F or W. A D gene is named only where the DNA matches it firmly.

j_call v_call d_call cdr3_aa
TRBJ2-5 TRBV18 NA CASSPGLQETQYF
NA TRBV11-2 TRBD2 CASSLGIGLAMCEQYF
TRBJ2-1 TRBV12-3/TRBV12-4 NA CASSFGGTSHNEQFF
TRBJ2-2 TRBV6-1 NA CVSSQVRRASTGELFF
TRBJ2-5 TRBV12-3/TRBV12-4 NA CASFPIGGTETQYF
TRBJ2-3 TRBV10-3 TRBD1 CAISDRAGTNTQYF
TRBJ2-2 TRBV6-5 NA CVSSSRPPGLNTGEMFF
TRBJ2-1 TRBV19 TRBD2 CTSSTRELDNEQFF
TRBJ2-7 TRBV11-2 NA CASSQYSRWGYEQYF
TRBJ1-5 TRBV12-3/TRBV12-4 TRBD1 CASSFGSGGNQPQHF
TRBJ2-3 TRBV5-6 NA CVSSLAGSVRDASADTQYF
TRBJ1-5 TRBV29-1 NA CSVDRVVGNQPQHF
TRBJ2-2 TRBV11-2 NA CACSLSRNTRELFF
TRBJ1-5 TRBV20-1 NA CSARRAFDQPQHF
TRBJ2-3 TRBV12-3/TRBV12-4 TRBD2 CASSFLPAGMDTQYF
TRBJ2-1 TRBV6-1 NA CASSEGTANNEQFF
TRBJ2-5 TRBV29-1 NA CSVGHQIKGTQYF
TRBJ1-4 TRBV20-1 NA CSAPQGGINEKLFF
TRBJ2-3 TRBV11-2 TRBD1 CASSEQDRHTDTHYF
TRBJ2-1 TRBV4-2 TRBD2 CASRQDLGLAGEDEQFF
TRBJ2-1 TRBV5-4 NA CASSIEGGRNEQFF
TRBJ2-1 TRBV11-2 NA CASSEIEQFF
TRBJ1-5 TRBV2 NA CASSAPRVNQPQHF
TRBJ2-7 TRBV6-1 TRBD2 CARREYSTSGRYEQYF
TRBJ1-1 TRBV6-6 NA CASRFDSKASF
TRBJ2-2 TRBV12-3/TRBV12-4 NA CVSIESENTGELFF
TRBJ2-6 TRBV6-5 NA CASSLWTGMKAGANVLAF
TRBJ2-1 TRBV28 TRBD1 CASSIALGTGSSQYFF
TRBJ2-7 TRBV13 TRBD1 CASSLGQGSYF
TRBJ2-7 TRBV4-1 NA CARSQEIRDLEQYF
TRBJ2-7 TRBV2 NA CARTVGSYEQYF
TRBJ2-3 TRBV30 TRBD2 CAWSKLAGVTDTQYF
TRBJ2-3 TRBV5-1 NA CASSLARGSTDTQYF
TRBJ2-7 TRBV4-2 TRBD2 CATTGLAGVCKSYEQYF
TRBJ1-2 TRBV4-1 NA CTSSQITGANYGYTF
TRBJ2-1 TRBV6-1 NA CASNDRTARGPDEQFF
TRBJ2-6 TRBV30 NA CAWTVSGVNVLTF
TRBJ1-6 TRBV4-1 TRBD1 CASNLQGSALNSPLHF
TRBJ2-1 TRBV7-9 NA CASSLRLDNEQFF
TRBJ2-7 TRBV12-3/TRBV12-4 NA CASRMTGSREQYF
TRBJ2-7 TRBV29-1 NA CSVSPNLGGKVYEQYF
TRBJ2-2 TRBV5-6 TRBD2 CAGSFWTRVTGELFF
TRBJ2-1 TRBV11-2 NA CASSKPGQGTRPHNEQFF
TRBJ2-1 TRBV12-3/TRBV12-4 NA CTSSTRDSDDEQFF
TRBJ1-5 TRBV5-8 NA CASSVGTIYLRPQHF
TRBJ2-7 TRBV4-1 TRBD1 CASSQDGDRDEQYF
TRBJ2-1 TRBV10-2 TRBD2 CASSPRLADDNEQFF
TRBJ2-7 TRBV2 NA CASSGRWTESYKQYF
TRBJ2-7 TRBV9 TRBD1 CASSVTGTGGGEQYF
TRBJ1-5 TRBV5-4 NA CASSLWGDGQPQHF